Listed below are T cell receptor beta chains from one sample, sequenced in a study of blood T cell repertoires in COVID-19. Profiled with immunoSEQ multiplex PCR; TCRdb holds only in-frame clones, not every one. There are about 280,000 clones in the sample; 80% to 90% occur only once, and 2.5% to 3.5% lies in the top ten. The material sequenced was peripheral blood. Receptors originate from a woman aged 25 to 45 with active or convalescent COVID-19. CDR3s include the opening cysteine and the closing phenylalanine or tryptophan. A D gene is named only where the DNA matches it firmly.

v_call: TRBV6-5; j_call: TRBJ2-5; d_call: TRBD1; cdr3_aa: CASSPGPGQGRTQYF; cdr3_nt: TGTGCCAGCAGCCCAGGACCAGGACAGGGCAGGACCCAGTACTTC
v_call: TRBV6-2/TRBV6-3; j_call: TRBJ1-1; d_call: NA; cdr3_aa: CASSYSKVWGRSTEAFF; cdr3_nt: TGTGCCAGCAGTTACTCGAAAGTATGGGGGCGGAGCACTGAAGCTTTCTTT
v_call: TRBV6-2/TRBV6-3; j_call: TRBJ1-1; d_call: NA; cdr3_aa: CASSREPRTAEAFF; cdr3_nt: TGTGCCAGCAGTCGGGAGCCACGGACCGCTGAAGCTTTCTTT
v_call: TRBV29-1; j_call: TRBJ1-2; d_call: TRBD1; cdr3_aa: CSVNRDRRGKYGYTF; cdr3_nt: TGCAGCGTCAACCGGGACAGGAGGGGAAAATATGGCTACACCTTC
v_call: TRBV10-3; j_call: TRBJ1-6; d_call: TRBD1; cdr3_aa: CAISESGGHNSPLHF; cdr3_nt: TGTGCCATCAGTGAGTCAGGGGGCCATAATTCACCCCTCCACTTT
v_call: TRBV5-1; j_call: TRBJ2-3; d_call: TRBD2; cdr3_aa: CASSGVLAGSTDTQYF; cdr3_nt: TGCGCCAGCAGCGGGGTACTAGCGGGAAGCACAGATACGCAGTATTTT
v_call: TRBV9; j_call: TRBJ2-3; d_call: NA; cdr3_aa: CASSVGSGQDTQYF; cdr3_nt: TGTGCCAGCAGCGTGGGTAGCGGTCAAGATACGCAGTATTTT
v_call: TRBV6-5; j_call: TRBJ2-1; d_call: TRBD2; cdr3_aa: CASSFRLAGGNNEQFF; cdr3_nt: TGTGCCAGCAGTTTTCGACTAGCGGGGGGCAACAATGAGCAGTTCTTC
v_call: TRBV4-3; j_call: TRBJ2-1; d_call: TRBD2; cdr3_aa: CASSPHAPGLAGVEQFF; cdr3_nt: TGCGCCAGCAGCCCCCACGCTCCGGGACTAGCGGGGGTCGAGCAGTTCTTC
v_call: TRBV29-1; j_call: TRBJ1-3; d_call: NA; cdr3_aa: CSVRYLGGNTIYF; cdr3_nt: TGCAGCGTCCGATACCTCGGGGGAAACACCATATATTTT
v_call: TRBV27; j_call: TRBJ1-2; d_call: NA; cdr3_aa: CASSFGANYGYTF; cdr3_nt: TGTGCCAGCAGTTTCGGTGCGAACTATGGCTACACCTTC
v_call: TRBV12-5; j_call: TRBJ1-6; d_call: NA; cdr3_aa: CASGLRGPNSPLHF; cdr3_nt: TGTGCTAGTGGTTTGCGCGGGCCGAATTCACCCCTCCACTTT
v_call: TRBV4-2; j_call: TRBJ2-1; d_call: TRBD1; cdr3_aa: CASSQDFRDRAEQFF; cdr3_nt: TGTGCCAGCAGCCAAGATTTTAGGGACAGGGCTGAGCAGTTCTTC
v_call: TRBV6-5; j_call: TRBJ1-4; d_call: NA; cdr3_aa: CASTRRGGPGEKLFF; cdr3_nt: TGTGCCAGCACTCGACGCGGGGGGCCGGGAGAAAAACTGTTTTTT
v_call: TRBV5-1; j_call: TRBJ1-1; d_call: NA; cdr3_aa: CASSLDKRMNTEAFF; cdr3_nt: TGCGCCAGCAGCTTGGACAAAAGAATGAACACTGAAGCTTTCTTT
v_call: TRBV5-4; j_call: TRBJ2-4; d_call: TRBD1; cdr3_aa: CASSRDRDIQYF; cdr3_nt: TGTGCCAGCAGCCGGGACAGGGACATTCAGTACTTC
v_call: TRBV6-5; j_call: TRBJ1-4; d_call: TRBD1; cdr3_aa: CASSYFPGQPEKLFF; cdr3_nt: TGTGCCAGCAGTTATTTTCCGGGACAGCCTGAAAAACTGTTTTTT
v_call: TRBV4-3; j_call: TRBJ2-1; d_call: NA; cdr3_aa: CASSQDGGGQFYNEQFF; cdr3_nt: TGCGCCAGCAGCCAAGATGGGGGGGGGCAGTTCTACAATGAGCAGTTCTTC
v_call: TRBV19; j_call: TRBJ1-4; d_call: TRBD1; cdr3_aa: CASSSTGTANEKLFF; cdr3_nt: TGTGCCAGTAGCTCAACCGGGACAGCGAATGAAAAACTGTTTTTT
v_call: TRBV9; j_call: TRBJ2-6; d_call: TRBD1; cdr3_aa: CASSAPWGQGKSGANVLTF; cdr3_nt: TGTGCCAGCAGCGCCCCATGGGGACAGGGGAAATCTGGGGCCAACGTCCTGACTTTC
v_call: TRBV30; j_call: TRBJ1-2; d_call: NA; cdr3_aa: CAWTRFEANYGYTF; cdr3_nt: TGTGCCTGGACCCGTTTCGAGGCTAACTATGGCTACACCTTC
v_call: TRBV7-9; j_call: TRBJ2-1; d_call: NA; cdr3_aa: CASSLDRGSYNEQFF; cdr3_nt: TGTGCCAGCAGCTTAGATAGGGGTTCATACAATGAGCAGTTCTTC
v_call: TRBV9; j_call: TRBJ2-3; d_call: TRBD2; cdr3_aa: CASSPGLAGVRGDTQYF; cdr3_nt: TGTGCCAGCAGCCCGGGACTAGCGGGTGTCCGGGGGGATACGCAGTATTTT
v_call: TRBV7-2; j_call: TRBJ2-1; d_call: TRBD2; cdr3_aa: CASSLGGGIYNEQFF; cdr3_nt: TGTGCCAGCAGCTTAGGCGGGGGAATATACAATGAGCAGTTCTTC